These 27 T cell receptor beta chains came from one sample sequenced in a study of T cells after yellow fever vaccination. Each CDR3 protein gets one entry after TCRdb re-called the 5' RACE reads with MiXCR. The sample yields tens of thousands of distinct CDR3 sequences, around 7.3% seen once. The source was CD8+ T cells sorted from PBMCs, collected on the day of the yellow fever booster vaccination. The receptors originated from a young man who received the YFV17D yellow fever vaccine.

This clonotype was recorded at least ten times. The CDR3 loop reads CASSQEWSSYEQYF. The CDR3 region has the DNA TGCGCCAGCAGCCAAGAATGGAGCTCCTACGAGCAGTACTTC. The chain employs TRBV4-3 and TRBJ2-7; no reliable D call. The CDR3 length is 14 residues. Germline-derived CDR1 and CDR2 are LGHNA and YSLEER. Trimming left V 0 bases short and J 0 bases short, with 6 bases between.

This clonotype came up a few times. This sequence joins TRBV6-5 and TRBJ2-5, with D possibly called TRBD1 or TRBD2 (5 bases each). Germline V gene sequence: CDR1 MNHEY, CDR2 SVGAGI. The CDR3 runs to 14 residues. Trimming pared 3 bases from V and 1 base from J, leaving 9 bases between. The CDR3 region has the DNA TGTGCCAGCAGTTATGTCGGGGCCCAAGAGACCCAGTACTTC. Residues: CASSYVGAQETQYF.

This clonotype has a count of ten or more. The gene calls are TRBV27 and TRBJ2-1; D is ambiguous. V was clipped by 8 bases and J by 6 bases, with 8 bases between them. The V gene's germline CDR1 is MNHEY and CDR2 SMNVEV (reference sequence). This CDR3 is built from 11 residues. CDR3 region: CASYGRNEQFF. DNA for the CDR3: TGTGCCAGCTATGGCCGCAATGAGCAGTTCTTC.

This clonotype was observed at least ten times. The genes are TRBV3-1 and TRBJ2-1, with TRBD1 as a possible D gene (6 bases). The CDR3 totals 14 residues. Germline V lookup: CDR1 LGHDT, CDR2 YNNKEL (reference sequence). V was trimmed by 4 bases and J by 11 bases, leaving 18 bases between them. The CDR3 DNA is TGTGCCAGCAGCCCAGTGGGGGCCACGCTTCAGCAGTTCTTC. This codes for CASSPVGATLQQFF.

This clonotype was picked up a small number of times. V and J are TRBV7-9 and TRBJ2-5; D unresolved. Germline loops: CDR1 SEHNR, CDR2 FQNEAQ (reference sequence). The length of the CDR3 is 11 residues. V lost 7 bases, J lost 2 bases, and 5 bases lay in between. The CDR3: CASTFQETQYF. DNA for the CDR3: TGTGCCAGCACCTTTCAAGAGACCCAGTACTTC.

This clonotype was detected a few times. The chain recombines TRBV21-1 with TRBJ2-1. TRBV21-1 counts as a pseudogene. This CDR3 comprises 14 residues. CDR3 residues: CASSNDRRYNEQFF. The DNA of the CDR3 is TGTGCCAGCAGTAACGATAGACGGTACAATGAGCAGTTCTTC.

The rearrangement links TRBV6-1 to TRBJ2-7; perhaps TRBD2 as D (6 bases). CDR1 and CDR2 from the germline V gene are MNHNS and SASEGT. The CDR3 totals 14 residues. Trimming took 6 bases from V and 5 from J, leaving 17 bases between them. CDR3 residues: CASSPVREVDEQYF. The CDR3 DNA reads TGTGCCAGCAGCCCCGTAAGGGAGGTTGACGAGCAGTACTTC.

This clonotype was observed a handful of times. The gene calls are TRBV10-3 and TRBJ2-3; D is perhaps TRBD1 (5 bases). This CDR3 region has 13 residues. V was shortened by 11 bases and J by 0 bases, with 12 bases between the two germline ends. The V gene's germline CDR1 is ENHRY and CDR2 SYGVKD. This CDR3 reads CASEDTSTDTQYF. The CDR3 DNA sequence: TGTGCCTCCGAGGACACAAGCACAGATACGCAGTATTTT.

The chain couples TRBV11-2 to TRBJ1-1; D call uncertain. The CDR3 sequence is 14 residues long. V was trimmed by 2 bases and J by 7 bases, leaving 14 bases between them. The germline CDR1 and CDR2 sequences are SGHAT and FQNNGV. The CDR3 coding sequence is TGTGCCAGCAGCTTATCCCGCGGACTTCTTGAAGCTTTCTTT. Its translation: CASSLSRGLLEAFF.

The chain recombines TRBV11-2 with TRBJ1-3; a weak D match, TRBD1 (6 bases). Trimming took off 3 bases at V and 4 bases at J, with 13 bases between the two ends. CDR3 size: 15 residues. The germline V gene encodes CDR1 SGHAT and CDR2 FQNNGV. Here the CDR3 reads CASSFDTGPGNTIYF. The CDR3, as DNA: TGTGCCAGCAGCTTCGATACAGGGCCGGGAAACACCATATATTTT.

This clonotype was detected a few times. This rearrangement joins TRBV6-2 or TRBV6-3 to TRBJ2-7; TRBD2 is a possible D gene (5 bases). V lost 4 bases and J lost 0, with 7 bases in between. CDR1 and CDR2 from the germline V gene are MNHEY and SVGEGT. The CDR3 consists of 13 residues. The CDR3 here is CASSSGFSYEQYF. The CDR3 region has the DNA TGTGCCAGCAGTTCGGGGTTCTCCTACGAGCAGTACTTC.

V usage is TRBV7-9 and J usage is TRBJ2-1, with 10 bases that match TRBD2. This CDR3 spans 12 amino acids. J gave up 11 bases and V 4 bases, and 2 bases lay outside the gene matches. Per germline, CDR1 SEHNR and CDR2 FQNEAQ (reference sequence). Written as DNA, the CDR3 is TGTGCCAGCAGCTCACTAGCGGGACAGCAGTTCTTC. As protein: CASSSLAGQQFF. The full variable domain, in which reference TRBV7-9 and TRBJ2-1 provide the parts outside the CDR3, is DTGVSQNPRHKITKRGQNVTFRCDPISEHNRLYWYRQTLGQGPEFLTYFQNEAQLEKSRLLSDRFSAERPKGSFSTLEIQRTEQGDSAMYLCASSSLAGQQFFGPGTRLTVL.

This clonotype came up a few times. This chain links TRBV19 with TRBJ2-1; D remains unclear. This CDR3 has 15 amino acids. CDR1 is LNHDA and CDR2 is SQIVND in the germline V gene (reference sequence). Trimming shortened V by 0 bases and J by 2 bases, and 8 bases separated the two germline ends. CDR3 loop: CASSIDLSTYNEQFF. DNA of the CDR3: TGTGCCAGTAGTATAGATCTTAGCACCTACAATGAGCAGTTCTTC. Drawing the rest from reference TRBV19 and TRBJ2-1, the complete variable domain is DGGITQSPKYLFRKEGQNVTLSCEQNLNHDAMYWYRQDPGQGLRLIYYSQIVNDFQKGDIAEGYSVSREKKESFPLTVTSAQKNPTAFYLCASSIDLSTYNEQFFGPGTRLTVL.

In its sample, this clonotype was seen a few times. The chain couples TRBV6-5 to TRBJ2-1; D unclear. The V end was cut by 2 bases, the J end by 6 bases, with 8 bases between. Germline lookup yields CDR1 MNHEY and CDR2 SVGAGI. This CDR3 contains 13 residues. The CDR3 loop reads CASSYRASNEQFF. The CDR3 DNA sequence: TGTGCCAGCAGTTACCGGGCCTCCAATGAGCAGTTCTTC.

The CDR3 coding sequence is TGTGCCAGCTCCCGAATAGACATTCAGGGGGAGCTGTTTTTT. Protein product: CASSRIDIQGELFF. V is TRBV12-3 or TRBV12-4 and J is TRBJ2-2; no reliable D call. The CDR3 length is 14 residues. Between the trimmed V and J ends, which lost 8 bases and 8 bases, there was a span of 18 bases.

This sequence joins TRBV11-2 and TRBJ2-1; D gene uncertain. Germline V gives CDR1 SGHAT, CDR2 FQNNGV. With 1 base removed from V and 6 bases from J, the gap between germline ends came to 7 bases. The CDR3 runs to 13 residues. The CDR3 region is CASSLGRSNEQFF. In DNA form, the CDR3 reads TGTGCCAGCAGCTTAGGGCGGTCCAATGAGCAGTTCTTC.

This clonotype occurred many times. The chain combines TRBV27 with TRBJ2-2; D is unclear. The CDR3 length is 15 residues. CDR1 is MNHEY and CDR2 is SMNVEV in the germline V gene (reference sequence). V was cut by 2 bases and J by 0 bases, with 7 bases left in between. The DNA for the CDR3 is TGTGCCAGCAGTTTACTAGAGACGAACACCGGGGAGCTGTTTTTT. It encodes CASSLLETNTGELFF.

V gene TRBV4-2 combines with J gene TRBJ1-3, with no clear D. Germline values: CDR1 LGHNA, CDR2 YNFKEQ. The V and J ends lost 0 bases and 0 bases respectively, with 9 bases between them. The CDR3 has 16 amino acids. DNA of the CDR3: TGTGCCAGCAGCCAAGAAGCAGGCCTCTCTGGAAACACCATATATTTT. The encoded protein is CASSQEAGLSGNTIYF.

This clonotype was detected only a few times. The J gene is TRBJ2-7, the V gene TRBV27, with 7 positions matching TRBD2. Germline values: CDR1 MNHEY, CDR2 SMNVEV (reference sequence). J gave up 2 bases and V 4 bases, and 5 bases lay outside the gene matches. The CDR3 covers 14 residues. Written as DNA, the CDR3 is TGTGCCAGCAGTTCCCTAGCGGCCCCCTACGAGCAGTACTTC. Protein: CASSSLAAPYEQYF.

This clonotype has more than one count but fewer than ten. This chain connects TRBV4-3 to TRBJ2-3; 8 bases line up with TRBD2. Germline-derived CDR1 and CDR2 are LGHNA and YSLEER. The V segment lost 1 base and the J segment 3 bases; nucleotides outside the gene matches: 15. The CDR3 loop spans 19 amino acids. The CDR3, as DNA: TGCGCCAGCAGCCAAGGAAATTTGCGGGGGGCCCCCCCGACAGATACGCAGTATTTT. Its protein is CASSQGNLRGAPPTDTQYF.

This clonotype was found many times. The chain links TRBV27 to TRBJ2-1; 7 bases are a match to TRBD1. CDR1 MNHEY and CDR2 SMNVEV come from the germline V gene (reference sequence). The junction had 19 bases not matched to a gene; V was cut back by 6 bases and J by 8 bases. The CDR3 runs 17 residues. The chain's CDR3 is CASSPNFGQVVFDEQFF. The CDR3 DNA reads as TGTGCCAGCAGCCCAAATTTTGGACAGGTGGTTTTCGATGAGCAGTTCTTC.

This clonotype was counted a few times. This chain joins TRBV25-1 and TRBJ2-1; TRBD2 matches at 7 bases. Germline V lookup: CDR1 MGHDK, CDR2 SYGVNS. The CDR3 runs 16 residues. Germline trimming cut 7 bases from V and 3 bases from J; bases unmatched to any gene: 12. CDR3 protein: CASTPSRSSGYNEQFF. As DNA, the CDR3 is TGTGCCAGCACCCCAAGTCGGTCTAGCGGCTACAATGAGCAGTTCTTC.

This clonotype was detected a few times. The CDR3 DNA reads as TGTGCCAGCAGTCCCCTTTCCTACAATGAGCAGTTCTTC. It translates to CASSPLSYNEQFF. This chain links TRBV12-3 or TRBV12-4 with TRBJ2-1; no clear D. V lost 5 bases and J lost 1, with 6 bases in between. The CDR3 is 13 amino acids.

This chain connects TRBV12-3 or TRBV12-4 to TRBJ1-3; TRBD1 matches at 7 bases. The CDR3 has 15 residues. V was clipped by 9 bases and J by 3 bases; unmatched bases: 11. The CDR3 DNA follows: TGTGCCAGTGACGTGGACAGGCATCTTGGAAACACCATATATTTT. This gives the protein CASDVDRHLGNTIYF.

The V and J genes are TRBV20-1 and TRBJ1-2; D gene unclear. The CDR3 runs 12 residues. V lost 5 bases and J 3 bases, leaving 10 bases between the germline ends. CDR1 and CDR2 from the germline V gene are DFQATT and SNEGSKA (reference sequence). The CDR3 region is CSAPGPYYGYTF. The CDR3, as DNA: TGCAGTGCTCCCGGGCCTTACTATGGCTACACCTTC.

This chain uses TRBV6-1 with TRBJ2-7, with D maybe TRBD1 (5 bases). Germline CDR1 MNHNS, CDR2 SASEGT. V lost 2 bases and J lost 3, with 8 bases in between. The CDR3 covers 13 residues. CDR3 coding DNA: TGTGCCAGCAGTGAACGACAGTTCTACGAGCAGTACTTC. This translates into CASSERQFYEQYF.

The gene calls are TRBV4-3 and TRBJ1-6; 7 nucleotides match TRBD1. Germline CDR1 LGHNA, CDR2 YSLEER. With 0 bases clipped from V and 6 bases from J, the junction kept 2 bases outside the gene matches. The CDR3 contains 15 residues. As DNA, the CDR3 is TGCGCCAGCAGCCAAGAGGGGACAGTTAATTCACCCCTCCACTTT. Protein sequence: CASSQEGTVNSPLHF.